This TCR beta chain was found in a study of blood T cell repertoires in COVID-19. Which cohort a participant joined came from the clinical history participants gave. Deletions cut 4 bases from V and 0 bases from J, with 16 bases between. The CDR3 has 17 amino acids. Germline V CDR1 and CDR2: MNHEY, SMNVEV (reference sequence). Generated by immunoSEQ multiplex PCR, the TCRdb table keeps only in-frame clones and is missing some. Of a few hundred thousand clones listed, 88% are singletons. The genes are TRBV27 and TRBJ1-5, with D uncertain. Source material: PBMCs or T cells enriched from blood (not recorded which). This receptor was identified in a woman aged 50 to 60 who had recovered from COVID-19. This chain's CDR3 is CASSSGGHLYSNQPQHF. The CDR3 nucleotides are TGTGCCAGCAGTTCCGGAGGGCACCTTTATAGCAATCAGCCCCAGCATTTT.